These 11 T cell receptor beta chains were sequenced from one sample in a study of T cells in localized non-small cell lung cancer. Clones were read by immunoSEQ multiplex PCR, and TCRdb kept only the in-frame ones, dropping some. Of some 29,000 clones listed, roughly 90% were seen once; the top ten hold roughly 2.9%. The material sequenced was peripheral blood, taken before any cancer treatment. These receptors were obtained from a woman between 18 and 50 years old with stage I lung adenocarcinoma.

The rearrangement uses TRBV27 and TRBJ2-3; TRBD2 matches at 8 bases. V gave up 6 bases and J gave up 9 bases; unmatched junction bases: 8. Germline-derived CDR1 and CDR2 are MNHEY and SMNVEV (reference sequence). The CDR3 spans 13 residues. CDR3 sequence: CASSLEAGGTQYF. The CDR3 DNA reads TGTGCCAGCAGCTTAGAGGCGGGAGGAACGCAGTATTTT.

V and J are TRBV5-4 and TRBJ2-7, with TRBD2 matching 15 bases. This CDR3 spans 18 amino acids. Germline-derived CDR1 and CDR2 are SGHNT and YYREEE (reference sequence). V was pared by 3 bases and J by 0 bases, with 7 bases of the junction left unmatched. The CDR3 nucleotides are TGTGCCAGCAGCTCCGGACTAGCGGGAGGGATGAGCTCCTACGAGCAGTACTTC. Translating gives CASSSGLAGGMSSYEQYF. Full variable domain (outside the CDR3, taken from reference TRBV5-4 and TRBJ2-7): ETGVTQSPTHLIKTRGQQVTLRCSSQSGHNTVSWYQQALGQGPQFIFQYYREEENGRGNFPPRFSGLQFPNYSSELNVNALELDDSALYLCASSSGLAGGMSSYEQYFGPGTRLTVT.

V is TRBV7-9 and J is TRBJ2-7; 14 bases align to TRBD2. Germline lookup yields CDR1 SEHNR and CDR2 FQNEAQ (reference sequence). Losses at the gene ends were 7 bases for V and 3 bases for J; bases not matched to a gene: 11. The CDR3 totals 17 residues. The CDR3 protein is CASTNGLAGGLNYEQYF. The CDR3 DNA sequence: TGTGCCAGCACCAACGGACTAGCGGGAGGACTGAACTACGAGCAGTACTTC.

V and J are TRBV11-1 and TRBJ1-1; D is uncertain. Deletions cut 1 base from V and 1 base from J, with 4 bases between. Germline V lookup: CDR1 SGHAT, CDR2 FQDESV (reference sequence). This CDR3 has 13 residues. The CDR3 here is CASSLDGNTEAFF. The CDR3 coding sequence is TGTGCCAGCAGCTTAGACGGGAACACTGAAGCTTTCTTT.

Here the CDR3 DNA reads TGTGCCAGTAGTATATTGGGACAGGGTGACACCGGGGAGCTGTTTTTT. Translated: CASSILGQGDTGELFF. The chain uses TRBV19 and TRBJ2-2; 9 bases map to TRBD1. Germline CDR1 LNHDA, CDR2 SQIVND (reference sequence). This CDR3 has 16 residues. The V gene end was trimmed by 2 bases and the J gene end by 3 bases; junction bases not matched to a gene: 4. Looking up the rest from reference TRBV19 and TRBJ2-2 gives the full variable domain: DGGITQSPKYLFRKEGQNVTLSCEQNLNHDAMYWYRQDPGQGLRLIYYSQIVNDFQKGDIAEGYSVSREKKESFPLTVTSAQKNPTAFYLCASSILGQGDTGELFFGEGSRLTVL.

V usage is TRBV30 and J usage is TRBJ1-1, with D possibly matching TRBD1 (5 bases). V lost 2 bases and J lost 3, with 13 bases in between. The CDR3 sequence is 14 residues long. Germline V gene data show CDR1 as GTSNPN and CDR2 as SVGIG (reference sequence). The CDR3 DNA sequence: TGTGCCTGGAGTAGGGGCAGCGGGGACACTGAAGCTTTCTTT. Amino acids: CAWSRGSGDTEAFF.

The rearrangement uses TRBV11-2 and TRBJ2-1; 10 nucleotides line up with TRBD2. The germline V gene has CDR1 SGHAT and CDR2 FQNNGV. CDR3 length: 16 amino acids. Trimming at V came to 6 bases and at J to 5 bases, leaving 10 bases not matched to a gene. The CDR3: CASSRSSGSSHNEQFF. The CDR3 region has the DNA TGTGCCAGCAGTCGATCTAGCGGGAGTTCACACAATGAGCAGTTCTTC.

The chain is built from TRBV4-1 and TRBJ2-3; D unclear. The CDR3 contains 14 residues. Germline CDR1 MGHRA, CDR2 YSYEKL. V was pared by 1 base and J by 2 bases, with 7 bases between. This CDR3 reads CASSQVPVTDTQYF. CDR3 nucleotide sequence: TGCGCCAGCAGCCAAGTCCCGGTCACAGATACGCAGTATTTT.

The chain has TRBV10-3 and TRBJ2-1, with a tentative D call TRBD1 (5 bases). The length of the CDR3 is 13 residues. Germline values: CDR1 ENHRY, CDR2 SYGVKD. The germline V and J ends were trimmed by 6 bases and 8 bases, with 14 bases remaining between them. In DNA form, the CDR3 reads TGTGCCATCAGCACCCCCTTAGGGGATGAGCAGTTCTTC. It yields the protein CAISTPLGDEQFF.

This chain connects TRBV7-9 to TRBJ2-2; D perhaps matches TRBD1 (6 bases). The CDR3 length is 14 residues. Deletions cut 1 base from V and 6 bases from J, with 9 bases between. Germline CDR1 reads SEHNR; CDR2 reads FQNEAQ (reference sequence). CDR3 residues: CASSLVTGPGELFF. In DNA, the CDR3 is TGTGCCAGCAGCTTAGTGACAGGCCCCGGGGAGCTGTTTTTT.

V gene TRBV7-6 combines with J gene TRBJ2-3; no clear D gene. Germline lookup yields CDR1 SGHVS and CDR2 FNYEAQ. The CDR3 is 14 residues long. The V gene lost 2 bases and the J gene lost 8 bases, with 14 bases spanning the gap. CDR3 protein: CASSLSIARSTQYF. CDR3 DNA: TGTGCCAGCAGCTTATCAATCGCACGAAGTACGCAGTATTTT.